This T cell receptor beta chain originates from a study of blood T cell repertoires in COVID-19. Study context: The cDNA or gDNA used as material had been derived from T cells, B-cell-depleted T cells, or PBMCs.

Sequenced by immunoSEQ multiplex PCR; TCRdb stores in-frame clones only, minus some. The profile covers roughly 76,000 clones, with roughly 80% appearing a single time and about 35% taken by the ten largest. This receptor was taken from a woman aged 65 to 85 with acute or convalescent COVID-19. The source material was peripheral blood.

The CDR3 loop is CASSLASELGGYTF. The CDR3 DNA reads TGCGCCAGCAGCTTGGCCAGCGAATTGGGTGGCTACACCTTC. This chain links TRBV5-1 with TRBJ1-2; D unresolved. From germline, CDR1 is SGHRS and CDR2 YFSETQ. V lost 0 bases and J lost 7, with 13 bases in between. There are 14 residues in the CDR3.